This TCR beta chain was recovered during a study of blood T cell repertoires in COVID-19. As for the study in general: Acute-phase and convalescent COVID-19 samples originated in the United States, Italy and Spain.

As originally analysed: The authors estimated nucleated cell counts from reference gene primer amplification. Using immunoSEQ multiplex PCR, the repertoire was profiled, and TCRdb retains in-frame clones only, with some absent. The D gene and trimming were derived from the DNA, and the V and J assignments and clone size from that table. The sample holds tens of thousands of clones; 80% to 90% are singletons and the top ten take about 3%. The sequenced material came from peripheral blood. The TCR sequence derives from a human donor in a cohort sampled during active COVID-19.

CDR3 sequence reads: CASSPPRDSPPNEQFF. The CDR3 DNA reads TGTGCCAGCAGCCCCCCCCGGGACTCACCCCCCAATGAGCAGTTCTTC. The chain couples TRBV7-6 to TRBJ2-1; D may be TRBD2 (6 bases). This CDR3 spans 16 amino acids. Germline-derived CDR1 and CDR2 are SGHVS and FNYEAQ. V lost 5 bases to trimming and J lost 6 bases, with 20 bases between them.